The 12 T cell receptor beta chains below come from one sample, sequenced in a study of naive and memory T cell subsets. An equimolar mix of two oligonucleotides served as the beta constant-region primer for TRBC1 and TRBC2. TCRdb ran MiXCR on the UMI-ligation and nested PCR reads and lists one entry per CDR3 protein. The sample carries more than 35,000 distinct CDR3 sequences, less than 15% recorded once. Specimen: effector memory CD4+ T cells from blood. This sample's subset: effector memory, CD45RA- CD27-. These receptors were collected from a human donor in good health.

This clonotype was observed at least ten times. The CDR3 spells CASSLEETDKAFF. In DNA form, the CDR3 reads TGTGCCAGCAGCTTAGAGGAGACAGATAAAGCTTTCTTT. The chain uses TRBV7-9 and TRBJ1-1, with D tentatively TRBD1 (5 bases). This CDR3 has 13 amino acids. Trimming left V 1 base short and J 9 bases short, with 12 bases between. Looked up from germline, CDR1 is SEHNR and CDR2 is FQNEAQ (reference sequence).

There are a few counts of this clonotype. CDR3 protein: CASSGLGRRGRTGELFF. The CDR3 region has the DNA TGTGCCAGCAGCGGACTCGGGCGTAGAGGAAGAACCGGGGAGCTGTTTTTT. This chain connects TRBV14 to TRBJ2-2, with a tentative D call TRBD2 (5 bases). This CDR3 has 17 amino acids. Looked up from germline, CDR1 is SGHDN and CDR2 is FVKESK. Trimming removed 5 bases at V and 5 bases at J, with 21 bases between.

This clonotype was counted only a few times. The V and J genes are TRBV6-5 and TRBJ2-7; TRBD2 matches 10 bases. This CDR3 is built from 16 residues. The germline V gene has CDR1 MNHEY and CDR2 SVGAGI. J was trimmed by 1 base and V by 6 bases; bases with no gene match: 9. CDR3 amino acids: CASSVNGLAASYEQYF. For the CDR3, the DNA is TGTGCCAGCAGCGTTAATGGACTAGCGGCTTCCTACGAGCAGTACTTC.

This clonotype was detected a few times. The chain joins TRBV7-2 to TRBJ1-5, with D possibly TRBD1 on 6 matching bases. CDR3 size: 16 residues. Per the germline V gene, CDR1 is SGHTA and CDR2 is FQGNSA. The ends were cut back, 5 bases at V and 3 bases at J, with 17 bases in the middle. Here the CDR3 reads CASSPMGGRFNQPQHF. In DNA, the CDR3 is TGTGCCAGCAGCCCCATGGGGGGCCGCTTCAATCAGCCCCAGCATTTT.

The chain is built from TRBV9 and TRBJ2-3; 8 positions match TRBD2. Germline V gene data show CDR1 as SGDLS and CDR2 as YYNGEE. J was trimmed by 0 bases and V by 2 bases; bases with no gene match: 17. The CDR3 covers 20 residues. CDR3 nucleotides: TGTGCCAGCAGCGTGCGGGAGGTCCCTACTAGCGGCCATAGCACAGATACGCAGTATTTT. This gives the protein CASSVREVPTSGHSTDTQYF. The full variable domain, with the rest looked up from reference TRBV9 and TRBJ2-3, is DSGVTQTPKHLITATGQRVTLRCSPRSGDLSVYWYQQSLDQGLQFLIQYYNGEERAKGNILERFSAQQFPDLHSELNLSSLELGDSALYFCASSVREVPTSGHSTDTQYFGPGTRLTVL.

Only a few counts were recorded for this clonotype. The chain joins TRBV7-2 to TRBJ1-1; D is uncertain. CDR1 and CDR2 (germline): SGHTA, FQGNSA. The CDR3 is 16 residues long. Trimming took off 4 bases at V and 0 bases at J, with 15 bases between the two ends. This CDR3 reads CASSSRAASLNTEAFF. The CDR3 nucleotides are TGTGCCAGCAGCTCGCGGGCCGCCTCCTTGAACACTGAAGCTTTCTTT.

This clonotype was seen many times. The gene calls are TRBV2 and TRBJ2-5; D is tentatively TRBD1 or TRBD2 (6 bases each). The germline V gene has CDR1 SNHLY and CDR2 FYNNEI. Between the trimmed V and J ends, which lost 2 bases and 5 bases, there was a span of 12 bases. There are 14 residues in the CDR3. The CDR3 bases are TGTGCCAGCAGTGAATTCGGGGGCCGGGAGACCCAGTACTTC. Its translation: CASSEFGGRETQYF.

The V and J genes are TRBV9 and TRBJ2-2; D uncertain. CDR1 is SGDLS and CDR2 is YYNGEE in the germline V gene. The CDR3 has 14 amino acids. V was cut by 3 bases and J by 2 bases, with 8 bases left in between. The CDR3 nucleotides are TGTGCCAGCAGCGCCGGGCGTAACACCGGGGAGCTGTTTTTT. It yields the protein CASSAGRNTGELFF.

Only a few counts were recorded for this clonotype. The V call is TRBV6-5, the J call TRBJ2-4; 8 nucleotides agree with TRBD2. The CDR3 runs 18 residues. J gave up 1 base and V 5 bases, and 13 bases lay outside the gene matches. Germline CDR1 MNHEY, CDR2 SVGAGI. The CDR3 bases are TGTGCCAGCAGTGACAGCGGGAGAGGGGGACTGGCCAAAAACATTCAGTACTTC. Protein product: CASSDSGRGGLAKNIQYF.

V usage is TRBV28 and J usage is TRBJ1-5; D not certain. Trimming left V 6 bases short and J 7 bases short, with 13 bases between. The germline V gene has CDR1 MDHEN and CDR2 SYDVKM. The CDR3 runs to 13 residues. CDR3 amino acids: CASRVALGQPQHF. The DNA for the CDR3 is TGTGCCAGCAGGGTGGCTCTCGGACAGCCCCAGCATTTT.

The table lists this clonotype with many counts. The CDR3 here is CASSVEEGTNYGYTF. CDR3 nucleotides: TGTGCCAGCAGCGTAGAGGAAGGGACGAACTATGGCTACACCTTC. The chain uses TRBV9 and TRBJ1-2; weak D call: TRBD1 (5 bases). Germline CDR1 SGDLS, CDR2 YYNGEE. Trimming took 0 bases from V and 2 from J, leaving 11 bases between them. The CDR3 is made up of 15 amino acids. Variable domain in full (rest from reference TRBV9 and TRBJ1-2): DSGVTQTPKHLITATGQRVTLRCSPRSGDLSVYWYQQSLDQGLQFLIQYYNGEERAKGNILERFSAQQFPDLHSELNLSSLELGDSALYFCASSVEEGTNYGYTFGSGTRLTVV.

The chain joins TRBV5-1 to TRBJ2-3, with D uncertain. Per germline, CDR1 SGHRS and CDR2 YFSETQ. The CDR3 runs to 13 residues. Deletions cut 7 bases from V and 4 bases from J, with 13 bases between. The CDR3 coding sequence is TGCGCCAGCTCGAACTTCGGGTCAGATACGCAGTATTTT. Amino acid sequence: CASSNFGSDTQYF.